This TCR beta chain was profiled in a study of lymphopenia after photon versus proton radiotherapy. In regard to this clone: What it binds is unknown.

Generated by immunoSEQ multiplex PCR, the TCRdb table keeps only in-frame clones and is missing some. The sample carries about 160,000 clones, 75% to 90% recorded once. Study observations and caveats: Proton therapy kept repertoires fairly stable, unlike photons, which gained effector/memory cells. After the lymphocyte nadir, photon-treated repertoires showed oligoclonal expansion, especially of CD8+ Temra cells.

Germline CDR1 SGHRS, CDR2 YFSETQ. This CDR3 has 14 amino acids. Trimming removed 5 bases from V and 1 base from J, with 12 bases in between. The chain links TRBV5-1 to TRBJ2-5; the D is unclear. Here the sequenced sample was peripheral blood, taken from a patient treated with photon-based radiotherapy. The TCR was taken from a man aged 50 to 60 with gastric cancer. The CDR3 nucleotides read TGCGCCAGCAGTGCGGCTAACCCCCAAGAGACCCAGTACTTC. Translation: CASSAANPQETQYF.